Listed below are T cell receptor beta chains from one sample, sequenced in a study of identical twins. One entry per CDR3 protein results from TCRdb running MiXCR on the 5' RACE reads. The sample holds a few hundred thousand distinct CDR3 sequences, around 18% seen once. The specimen was naive T cells sorted from blood. All receptors derive from a man aged 45-65 years in good health. Each CDR3 is given with its conserved first and last residue. Each record gives: V gene, D gene, clone size, J gene, CDR3 DNA, CDR3 protein. The D gene is left open where the match is weak. Size tells how often a clone was seen (once, few, many) or the class of an expanded clone, and some rows leave it out.

>TRBV5-1|.|.|TRBJ1-1
TGCGCCAGCAGCTTGGTTTTGGCTGGTAATGAAGCTTTCTTT
CASSLVLAGNEAFF
>TRBV30|TRBD2|.|TRBJ2-1
TGTGCCTGGAGTGTCGGGCTAGCGGTGAACAATGAGCAGTTCTTC
CAWSVGLAVNNEQFF
>TRBV5-1|TRBD1|many|TRBJ2-1
TGCGCCAGCAGCTTGCGTCCCGGGACAGGTAGGAATGAGCAGTTCTTC
CASSLRPGTGRNEQFF
>TRBV6-1|TRBD1|many|TRBJ2-2
TGTGCCAGCAGAGCGGACAGGGCCGGAGTCACCGGGGAGCTGTTTTTT
CASRADRAGVTGELFF
>TRBV5-6|TRBD2|once|TRBJ2-7
TGTGCCAGCAGCTTTTTGGCGTTCACAGCGGGGGGCGTTTACGAGCAGTACTTC
CASSFLAFTAGGVYEQYF
>TRBV19|TRBD2|.|TRBJ2-1
TGTGCCAGTAGTATTAGCGGGACCAATTGGGCCCTCGATGAGCAGTTCTTC
CASSISGTNWALDEQFF
>TRBV12-3/TRBV12-4|.|few|TRBJ2-7
TGTGCCAGCAGATCCTCGGGGGAGCAGTACTTC
CASRSSGEQYF
>TRBV14|.|.|TRBJ1-5
TGTGCCAGCAGCCCTAATACGGATCAGCCCCAGCATTTT
CASSPNTDQPQHF
>TRBV19|TRBD2|few|TRBJ2-1
TGTGCCAGTAGTTCCCGACTAGCGGGGAACCTAAATGAGCAGTTCTTC
CASSSRLAGNLNEQFF
>TRBV12-3/TRBV12-4|TRBD1|few|TRBJ1-2
TGTGCCAGCAGTTACCACGGACAGGGGGTTTTCGCGTTCGGCTACACCTTC
CASSYHGQGVFAFGYTF
>TRBV29-1|.|.|TRBJ1-1
TGCAGCGTTGGTGGAAGGCGGACTGAAGCTTTCTTT
CSVGGRRTEAFF
>TRBV7-8|TRBD1|.|TRBJ2-7
TGTGCCAGCAGCCCGAGGGCAGGGGGCTTCTACGAGCAGTACTTC
CASSPRAGGFYEQYF
>TRBV14|.|many|TRBJ2-7
TGTGCCAGCAGCGGGAACGGGGCCTACGAGCAGTACTTC
CASSGNGAYEQYF
>TRBV28|TRBD1|many|TRBJ1-2
TGTGCCAGCAGTGGCCGTGAGGGACAGGGGGAAGATTTCTATGGCTACACCTTC
CASSGREGQGEDFYGYTF
>TRBV7-9|TRBD1|.|TRBJ2-7
TGTGCCAGCAGCTCTGGCCGTCTTACGGACAGGGGACACGAGCAGTACTTC
CASSSGRLTDRGHEQYF
>TRBV3-1|TRBD1|many|TRBJ2-7
TGTGCCAGCAGCCAAGTTTGGGGGACAGGGATTAAGCAGTACTTC
CASSQVWGTGIKQYF
>TRBV5-1|TRBD1|many|TRBJ1-1
TGCGCCAGCAGCTGGGGACAGGGAGGAGGGTCCCTGAACACTGAAGCTTTCTTT
CASSWGQGGGSLNTEAFF
>TRBV5-1|.|.|TRBJ1-2
TGCGCCAGCAGCCCTGGGGCAGGGATCTCCTACCTGCGATCTAACTATGGCTACACCTTC
CASSPGAGISYLRSNYGYTF
>TRBV7-6|.|.|TRBJ1-5
TGTGCCAGCAGCCTACAGGGAAGGCAGCCCCAGCATTTT
CASSLQGRQPQHF
>TRBV20-1|.|once|TRBJ1-1
TGCAGTGCTAGAATCGGATTTCGGGGCACTGAAGCTTTCTTT
CSARIGFRGTEAFF
>TRBV3-1|TRBD2|.|TRBJ2-7
TGTGCCAGCAGCCACAGCGGGAGCGAGCAGTACTTC
CASSHSGSEQYF
>TRBV2|.|.|TRBJ2-1
TGTGCCAGCAGTGTTATGGGCAATGAGCAGTTCTTC
CASSVMGNEQFF
>TRBV10-2|.|few|TRBJ1-1
TGCGCCAGCAGTGATAGGGGTGAAGCTTTCTTT
CASSDRGEAFF
>TRBV5-1|.|.|TRBJ1-1
TGCGCCAGCAGCCCGCTCCCGACAAGGCTGAACACTGAAGCTTTCTTT
CASSPLPTRLNTEAFF
>TRBV12-3/TRBV12-4|TRBD1|few|TRBJ2-5
TGTGCCAGCAGTATAGGGGGACAGGGGTGGTTGGAGACCCAGTACTTC
CASSIGGQGWLETQYF
>TRBV2|TRBD1|few|TRBJ1-4
TGTGCCAGCGGGGGACCGACAGGGGAAAAACTGTTTTTT
CASGGPTGEKLFF
>TRBV5-6|TRBD2|.|TRBJ2-2
TGTGCCAGCAGCTATCGGACTAGCGGGCCCACCGGGGAGCTGTTTTTT
CASSYRTSGPTGELFF
>TRBV20-1|.|many|TRBJ1-2
TGCAGCCAATCGAGGGGGGGCCGTGGCTACACCTTC
CSQSRGGRGYTF
>TRBV5-6|.|many|TRBJ2-5
TGTGCCAGCAGCTTGGTCGGGGCTCAAGAGACCCAGTACTTC
CASSLVGAQETQYF
>TRBV11-2|.|many|TRBJ2-4
TGTGCCAGCAGCTTACGGGAAGGGATCGGCATTCAGTACTTC
CASSLREGIGIQYF
>TRBV7-9|.|many|TRBJ1-1
TGTGCCAGCAGCTTTACAAGTGACACTGAAGCTTTCTTT
CASSFTSDTEAFF
>TRBV7-2|TRBD2|.|TRBJ2-7
TGTGCCAGCAGCCTCGGGGGGTTCAGCGAGCAGTACTTC
CASSLGGFSEQYF
>TRBV12-3/TRBV12-4|.|.|TRBJ1-2
TGTGCCAGCAGTGCAGACAGTAACTATGGCTACACCTTC
CASSADSNYGYTF
>TRBV5-1|TRBD1|.|TRBJ2-5
TGCGCCAGCAGCGGAAAGGGACAGCCAAGCCAAGAGACCCAGTACTTC
CASSGKGQPSQETQYF
>TRBV7-2|.|many|TRBJ2-7
TGTGCCAGCAGCTCCGTGTGGGGGGCCACCTACGAGCAGTACTTC
CASSSVWGATYEQYF
>TRBV7-2|.|few|TRBJ2-1
TGTGCCAGCAGGAAAGTCAGTAATGAGCAGTTCTTC
CASRKVSNEQFF
>TRBV7-9|TRBD1|.|TRBJ2-7
TGTGCCAGCAGCTTCCTGGACAGGTCGGGCGAGCAGTACTTC
CASSFLDRSGEQYF
>TRBV6-5|TRBD2|few|TRBJ2-7
TGTGCCAGCAGTTACGCTAGCGGGAGGTCACACTCCTACGAGCAGTACTTC
CASSYASGRSHSYEQYF
>TRBV6-2/TRBV6-3|.|.|TRBJ1-1
TGTGCCAGCAGACAGGAAACTGAAGCTTTCTTT
CASRQETEAFF
>TRBV6-1|.|.|TRBJ1-2
TGTGCCAGCAGTAATACAGGTCACTATGGCTACACCTTC
CASSNTGHYGYTF
>TRBV28|.|.|TRBJ2-3
TGTGCCAGCAGTTCCGACTTCACCCCTCGCACAGATACGCAGTATTTT
CASSSDFTPRTDTQYF
>TRBV9|TRBD1|once|TRBJ1-1
TGTGCCAGCAGCATACAGGGGGCGGACACTGAAGCTTTCTTT
CASSIQGADTEAFF
>TRBV4-2|TRBD2|few|TRBJ2-3
TGTGCCAGCAGCCAAGAATTAGCGGGGAACACAGATACGCAGTATTTT
CASSQELAGNTDTQYF
>TRBV4-1|TRBD1|.|TRBJ2-2
TGCGCCAGCAGCCATACAGGGGGCTCCACCGGGGAGCTGTTTTTT
CASSHTGGSTGELFF
>TRBV9|.|.|TRBJ2-1
TGTGCCAGCAGCGTAGGAGGGGAAGTAGTGAATGAGCAGTTCTTC
CASSVGGEVVNEQFF
>TRBV4-1|TRBD1|.|TRBJ1-2
TGCGCCAGCAGCCAGCGAGGGACAGGCAACTATGGCTACACCTTC
CASSQRGTGNYGYTF
>TRBV5-6|TRBD2|few|TRBJ2-1
TGTGCCAGCAGCCCTACTAGCGGGAGGGCCTATGAGCAGTTCTTC
CASSPTSGRAYEQFF
>TRBV21-1|.|few|TRBJ1-5
TGTGCCAGCAGACGCCGACTGAACAATCAGCCCCAGCATTTT
CASRRRLNNQPQHF
>TRBV6-1|TRBD1|few|TRBJ1-5
TGTGCCAGCAAGGAGGGGGCGCAGAATCAGCCCCAGCATTTT
CASKEGAQNQPQHF
>TRBV9|TRBD2|few|TRBJ2-1
TGTGCCAGCAGCCTTCGGGCTAGCGGGAGAGGGTTCTACAATGAGCAGTTCTTC
CASSLRASGRGFYNEQFF
>TRBV12-3/TRBV12-4|.|few|TRBJ2-2
TGTGCCAGCAGCGCGGGACTCACGAACACCGGGGAGCTGTTTTTT
CASSAGLTNTGELFF
>TRBV20-1|.|.|TRBJ2-3
TGCAGTGCTAGTTACTATATAGATACGCAGTATTTT
CSASYYIDTQYF
>TRBV7-2|.|.|TRBJ2-7
TGTGCCAGCAGCTTAGCGCGGGGCTTCGAGCAGTACTTC
CASSLARGFEQYF
>TRBV21-1|.|.|TRBJ2-5
TGTGCCAGCAGCCTCTGGGATAGCGGGGAAAAAGAGACCCAGTACTTC
CASSLWDSGEKETQYF
>TRBV18|TRBD1|.|TRBJ2-2
TGTGCCAGCTCAGTACGGACAGGTCTTCCCGGGGAGCTGTTTTTT
CASSVRTGLPGELFF
>TRBV12-3/TRBV12-4|TRBD1|few|TRBJ2-3
TGTGCCAGCAGTTTCGACAGGGGGAGCACAGATACGCAGTATTTT
CASSFDRGSTDTQYF
>TRBV10-3|TRBD2|few|TRBJ2-7
TGTGCCATCAGTGGTGGAGCTAGCGGGAGCTCGGACGAGCAGTACTTC
CAISGGASGSSDEQYF
>TRBV5-5|.|many|TRBJ1-2
TGTGCCAGCAGCGAATCCACATCGGGTGTCTATGGCTACACCTTC
CASSESTSGVYGYTF
>TRBV29-1|TRBD1|few|TRBJ1-1
TGCAGCGTGAGGGGGCTGAACACTGAAGCTTTCTTT
CSVRGLNTEAFF